This T cell receptor beta chain is drawn from a study of blood T cells in healthy people across ages. Study results and limitations: Unsorted PBMC input precluded a conclusive naive versus antigen-experienced comparison.

CDR1 and CDR2 (germline): DFQATT, SNEGSKA (reference sequence). J was trimmed by 3 bases and V by 0 bases; bases with no gene match: 13. The CDR3 contains 18 residues. Together with a sample-barcoded 5' primer, a J-beta primer mix was included in a second PCR lasting roughly 7 to 11 cycles. Each cDNA molecule carried a tag from a template-switch adaptor that contained 12 random nucleotides. MiXCR, run by TCRdb on the 5' RACE reads, gives a single entry per CDR3 protein. The sample lists around 1.5 million distinct CDR3 sequences; almost 60% were seen once. Comment on this clonotype: Its cognate antigen is unknown.

The receptor's source is a man aged 18 to 30 in good health. Sequencing used blood. This chain joins TRBV20-1 and TRBJ2-1; the match to TRBD2 covers 8 bases. The CDR3 here is CSARDRSGENVLYNEQFF. The CDR3 DNA reads TGCAGTGCTAGAGATCGTAGCGGGGAAAATGTCCTCTACAATGAGCAGTTCTTC.